These 15 T cell receptor beta chains came from one sample sequenced in a study of shared clonotypes between healthy human individuals. Assay used: immunoSEQ multiplex PCR; TCRdb lists only in-frame clones, some missing. Counted here are more than 450,000 clones, about four fifths occurring once; the ten biggest clones make up approximately 13%. Source material: PBMCs. These receptors were obtained from a woman between 40 and 55 years old in good health. Some clones in this sample may be carry-over from other donors' samples.

The chain employs TRBV5-4 and TRBJ2-2; a possible D gene is TRBD1 (5 bases). There are 16 residues in the CDR3. Germline lookup yields CDR1 SGHNT and CDR2 YYREEE (reference sequence). V dropped 0 bases and J dropped 1 base, with 10 bases sitting between them. The CDR3 sequence: CASSLAQGLNTGELFF. In nucleotides, the CDR3 is TGTGCCAGCAGCTTGGCGCAGGGCTTGAACACCGGGGAGCTGTTTTTT. Combining the CDR3 with reference TRBV5-4 and TRBJ2-2 gives the whole variable domain ETGVTQSPTHLIKTRGQQVTLRCSSQSGHNTVSWYQQALGQGPQFIFQYYREEENGRGNFPPRFSGLQFPNYSSELNVNALELDDSALYLCASSLAQGLNTGELFFGEGSRLTVL.

The chain has TRBV28 and TRBJ2-3; tentative D call: TRBD1 (6 bases). There are 18 residues in the CDR3. The V gene's germline CDR1 is MDHEN and CDR2 SYDVKM. Trimming shortened V by 5 bases and J by 0 bases, and 21 bases separated the two germline ends. The DNA for the CDR3 is TGTGCCAGCAGTATAGCCTGGGGACAATTGGCTAGCACAGATACGCAGTATTTT. Translation: CASSIAWGQLASTDTQYF.

V is TRBV28 and J is TRBJ2-6, with D possibly called TRBD1 or TRBD2 (5 bases each). V was pared by 7 bases and J by 2 bases, with 9 bases between. The CDR3 totals 14 residues. CDR1 is MDHEN, CDR2 SYDVKM, per germline. Here the CDR3 reads CASIGAAGANVLTF. The DNA for the CDR3 is TGTGCCAGCATCGGGGCAGCTGGGGCCAACGTCCTGACTTTC. Full variable domain (outside the CDR3, taken from reference TRBV28 and TRBJ2-6): DVKVTQSSRYLVKRTGEKVFLECVQDMDHENMFWYRQDPGLGLRLIYFSYDVKMKEKGDIPEGYSVSREKKERFSLILESASTNQTSMYLCASIGAAGANVLTFGAGSRLTVL.

This sequence joins TRBV10-3 and TRBJ2-3, with D possibly being TRBD1 (5 bases). Trimming took off 7 bases at V and 3 bases at J, with 11 bases between the two ends. Germline assignment: CDR1 ENHRY and CDR2 SYGVKD. The CDR3 extends over 13 amino acids. The DNA of the CDR3 is TGTGCCATCACGGGTGACAGTACAGATACGCAGTATTTT. Its protein product is CAITGDSTDTQYF.

The chain employs TRBV11-2 and TRBJ1-4; D might be TRBD1 (5 bases). CDR1 and CDR2 from the germline V gene are SGHAT and FQNNGV. The CDR3 length is 15 residues. V shed 5 bases and J shed 6 bases, with 16 bases lying between them. The chain's CDR3 is CASSAHQGWDEKLFF. In DNA form, the CDR3 reads TGTGCCAGCAGCGCCCATCAGGGTTGGGATGAAAAACTGTTTTTT.

The chain's CDR3 is CASSSLMGSGANVLTF. The CDR3 DNA reads as TGTGCCAGCAGCTCCTTGATGGGCTCTGGGGCCAACGTCCTGACTTTC. The rearrangement uses TRBV11-2 and TRBJ2-6; D is unclear. CDR3 length equals 16 residues. The V end was cut by 4 bases, the J end by 0 bases, with 10 bases between. The V gene's germline CDR1 is SGHAT and CDR2 FQNNGV.

This clone has only one observation. The V and J genes are TRBV28 and TRBJ2-3; D may be TRBD2 (5 bases). V shed 6 bases and J shed 0 bases, with 7 bases lying between them. The CDR3 extends over 13 amino acids. Germline V gives CDR1 MDHEN, CDR2 SYDVKM. This CDR3 reads CASRGVSTDTQYF. DNA for the CDR3: TGTGCCAGCAGGGGAGTCAGCACAGATACGCAGTATTTT.

V and J are TRBV9 and TRBJ2-1; 12 bases align to TRBD2. V shed 5 bases, J shed 3 bases, and the junction held 6 bases outside the gene matches. Germline V lookup: CDR1 SGDLS, CDR2 YYNGEE. The CDR3 totals 16 residues. CDR3 DNA: TGTGCCAGCAGTCACGGACTAGCGGGAAGCTACAATGAGCAGTTCTTC. It translates to CASSHGLAGSYNEQFF.

This clone was detected ten times or more. The V and J genes are TRBV30 and TRBJ1-1; possible D gene TRBD1, 6 bases. V lost 3 bases and J lost 8, with 16 bases in between. The germline V gene has CDR1 GTSNPN and CDR2 SVGIG (reference sequence). The CDR3 has 13 amino acids. This CDR3 reads CAWSAGDPPEAFF. In DNA, the CDR3 is TGTGCCTGGAGCGCAGGGGATCCCCCCGAAGCTTTCTTT. Full variable domain (missing parts from reference TRBV30 and TRBJ1-1): SQTIHQWPATLVQPVGSPLSLECTVEGTSNPNLYWYRQAAGRGLQLLFYSVGIGQISSEVPQNLSASRPQDRQFILSSKKLLLSDSGFYLCAWSAGDPPEAFFGQGTRLTVV.

The chain couples TRBV5-1 to TRBJ2-5; D is perhaps TRBD2 (6 bases). Germline V lookup: CDR1 SGHRS, CDR2 YFSETQ. This CDR3 has 14 amino acids. V shed 6 bases and J shed 6 bases, with 18 bases lying between them. The DNA for the CDR3 is TGCGCCAGCAACCCGGGAGATCGGCAAAAGACCCAGTACTTC. Protein sequence: CASNPGDRQKTQYF. The full variable domain, completed using reference TRBV5-1 and TRBJ2-5, is KAGVTQTPRYLIKTRGQQVTLSCSPISGHRSVSWYQQTPGQGLQFLFEYFSETQRNKGNFPGRFSGRQFSNSRSEMNVSTLELGDSALYLCASNPGDRQKTQYFGPGTRLLVL.

The chain has TRBV7-3 and TRBJ2-1, with 8 bases fitting TRBD2. Germline V CDR1 and CDR2: SGHTA, FQGTGA. This CDR3 has 14 amino acids. Losses at the gene ends were 5 bases for V and 6 bases for J; bases not matched to a gene: 6. The CDR3 region is CASSRGLEGNEQFF. The CDR3 DNA follows: TGTGCCAGCAGCCGGGGACTAGAGGGCAATGAGCAGTTCTTC.

This clone occurred a few times. The J gene is TRBJ1-3, the V gene TRBV2; tentative D call: TRBD1 (5 bases). V lost 8 bases to trimming and J lost 0 bases, with 11 bases between them. Germline V CDR1 and CDR2: SNHLY, FYNNEI. There are 14 residues in the CDR3. The CDR3 is CASLGTGSGNTIYF. The CDR3 DNA reads as TGTGCCAGCCTCGGGACTGGCTCTGGAAACACCATATATTTT.

The chain joins TRBV9 to TRBJ2-5; TRBD2 matches at 12 bases. The J segment lost 10 bases and the V segment lost 6 bases, leaving 13 bases of the junction unmatched. The CDR3 consists of 15 residues. Germline CDR1 and CDR2: SGDLS and YYNGEE. CDR3 in DNA: TGTGCCAGCACTCCTACCGGACTAGCGGGATTTGGCCAGTACTTC. Amino acid sequence: CASTPTGLAGFGQYF.

The chain is built from TRBV6-1 and TRBJ2-2; D remains unclear. Between the trimmed V and J ends, which lost 7 bases and 6 bases, there was a span of 9 bases. Germline V gene sequence: CDR1 MNHNS, CDR2 SASEGT. The CDR3 extends over 12 amino acids. The CDR3 sequence: CASNQKPGELFF. CDR3 in DNA: TGTGCCAGCAACCAGAAGCCCGGGGAGCTGTTTTTT.

The chain links TRBV2 to TRBJ1-5; the D is unclear. The V and J ends lost 6 bases and 1 base respectively, with 13 bases between them. CDR1 is SNHLY, CDR2 FYNNEI, per germline. This CDR3 comprises 15 residues. CDR3 region: CASRREFTSNQPQHF. The CDR3, as DNA: TGTGCCAGCAGGCGGGAATTCACAAGCAATCAGCCCCAGCATTTT.